Here is one T cell receptor beta chain with its context. Its target is not known. Prepared libraries of TCR beta cDNA carried unique molecular identifiers. Each CDR3 protein gets one entry after TCRdb re-called the PCR reads with MiXCR. The table includes hundreds of thousands of distinct CDR3 sequences, roughly 27% detected once. The sample belongs to a study of post-analysis software for immune sequencing data. V trimming: 0 bases; J trimming: 3 bases; junction bases outside the gene matches: 5. Germline-derived CDR1 and CDR2 are KGHSH and LQKENI. The CDR3 totals 16 residues. Findings and limits, study-wide: In patients, a few TRBV segments were more frequent than in controls, with TRBV5-6, TRBV5-1 and TRBV20-1 among them.

The sample comprised blood. V is TRBV18 and J is TRBJ2-4; 7 bases line up with TRBD1. The source of this sequence is a girl aged 10 to 17 with multiple sclerosis. The CDR3 DNA is TGTGCCAGCTCACCACCAGGGGGCAAGGGCAAAAACATTCAGTACTTC. This gives the protein CASSPPGGKGKNIQYF.